The following is a T cell receptor beta chain sequence with its context. Its target is unknown. Profiling relied on immunoSEQ multiplex PCR, and the TCRdb table lists in-frame clones only, not all of them. The sample lists around 87,000 clones; more than 75% were seen once. The record originates from a study of T cell responses to AZD1222 COVID-19 vaccine. Study overall: The analysis combined second doses at about 4 or about 12 weeks. Study results and caveats: Across spike, vaccine-associated CD4 TCRs were found, dominant at 160-218 and 743-854. Repertoires were obtained only post-peak T cell response. Only a handful of AZD1222 recipients tested seropositive at baseline.

Looked up from germline, CDR1 is SGHTA and CDR2 is FQGNSA. The CDR3 loop spans 16 amino acids. V gave up 5 bases and J gave up 3 bases, with 16 bases separating them. This sequence was found in an adult in good health. This chain joins TRBV7-2 and TRBJ1-4, with no clear D. This specimen consisted of peripheral blood, obtained on day 0 of AZD1222 vaccination. In DNA form, the CDR3 reads TGTGCCAGCAGCCCAAGCCCGGGTATCGCTAATGAAAAACTGTTTTTT. This translates into CASSPSPGIANEKLFF.